This T cell receptor (beta chain) was identified in a study of human T cells and chemical hapten exposure (dated by TCRdb to the early 2020s). Regarding the research as a whole: For sensitization, 2% DPC in acetone was applied to a roughly 2 cm by roughly 2 cm area of upper inner arm skin. Weekly therapeutic DPC doses were additionally applied to the scalp of patients throughout the roughly 24-week study period. Patch testing on the upper back used Finn chambers containing 0.01% DPC, with scoring done after 6 days according to International Contact Dermatitis Research Group standards. Alopecia areata with under or over 50% scalp involvement, alopecia totalis and alopecia universalis were represented in the patient cohort, which was mostly female. Libraries were pooled for sequencing, and per-sample TCR yields varied mainly because of small differences in library volumes within the pool. The study tracked peripheral blood TCR repertoire changes in vivo during primary and secondary sensitization to the hapten diphenylcyclopropenone (DPC) in alopecia patients. Blood samples were taken from patients before sensitization (week 0) and at 2, 6 and about 24 weeks after DPC sensitization. Some 29 alopecia patients provided blood for TCR sequencing at one to four time points (pre-sensitization, 2, 6 and 24 weeks).

The receptor library was made with RACE. Sequencing relied on a NextSeq 500. Library preparation attached unique molecular identifiers to individual cDNA molecules for quantitative, reproducible TCR counting. For every blood RNA sample, sequencing covered both the TCR alpha and TCR beta chains. Under the source paper's analysis protocol: A median of about 100,000 TCRs per sample was observed, with a range of about 23,224 to 690,600. The Decombinator software suite was used to annotate the V, J and CDR3 of the TCR reads. For PS versus PT1 abundance plots, all samples were subsampled to the same number of TCRs (28,000). Expanded TCRs were defined as absent before sensitization and observed at least eight times at the 2-week time point. The public reads were quality trimmed at Q25 with fastp and then assembled into clones with MiXCR by TCRdb, keeping productive beta chains. Rows with a matching CDR3 protein are joined into one entry that keeps the most common DNA and genes. The V and J calls shown here were made by TCRdb, not taken from the authors' results. For this sample the table gives 45,000 to 60,000 distinct CDR3 sequences, of which 9.5% to 15% were detected only once. 2% to 3% of the sample lies in the top ten.

The time point tag for this specimen amounts to: patch test 3, about 24 weeks after DPC sensitization. This specimen's treatment or condition label, interpreted: therapeutic diphenylcyclopropenone sensitization with weekly scalp DPC. At each patch-test visit, blood was drawn before the patch test was applied. Patients were eligible if aged 18 to 70, diagnosed with alopecia and judged suitable for DPC therapy, and pregnant patients were excluded. Unfractionated whole blood was collected in Tempus Blood RNA tubes, and total RNA was extracted from that blood. As regards this clonotype: Its antigen is unknown. No base quality information exists; no much larger clone differs at one position.

CDR3 length: 11 amino acids, cysteine to phenylalanine. CDR3 DNA only is kept here, 33 bases in frame from base 1. Trimming takes 6 bases from V and 4 bases from J, and the germline ends sit 6 bases apart. CDR1 and CDR2, per the germline V gene, are MDHEN and SYDVKM. General findings and caveats noted by the study authors: Repeated subsampling changed both the strength of the expansion versus patch-test correlation and the threshold at which that correlation became significant. Patch test score was positively correlated with the number of PT1 expanded TCRs, with significance at thresholds 8, 16 and 32 but not at 4. DPC sensitization did not change how many TCRs were above 1 in 1000 frequency, and no evidence was found of alterations in global repertoire structure. Significantly more large CDR3 similarity clusters were formed by expanded TCRs than by pre-sensitization or healthy control sets, consistent with antigen-driven responses. Because all patients had alopecia, a presumed autoimmune disease, the immune response of the patients might differ from that of healthy individuals.

The material sequenced was whole blood, taken in connection with sensitization to the hapten diphenylcyclopropenone (DPC). The chain employs TRBV28 and TRBJ1-2, with the identity of the D gene unclear. The source of this sequence is a man aged 30 to 45 with alopecia areata. Some clones in this sample may be carry-over from other donors' samples. The CDR3 here reads CASSPVYGYTF. The DNA sequence is given as TGTGCCAGCAGCCCCGTCTATGGCTACACCTTC.